These 19 T cell receptor beta chains were sequenced from one sample in a study of vaccination effects on CD4 cells after COVID-19. These receptors are not linked to any known antigen. Sequencing in the ViraFEST assay came after antigen-specific CD4+ T cells had been expanded with viral peptide pools, which were used to stimulate PBMC. The culture ran for 10 days, and then CD4+ T cells were isolated. Among the vaccine recipients, none had a prior SARS-CoV-2 infection, and nucleocapsid antibodies were negative. Using immunoSEQ multiplex PCR, the repertoire was profiled, and TCRdb retains in-frame clones only, with some absent. Altogether about 73,000 clones are present, about 78% being singletons, with the ten largest covering about 10%. The sequenced sample was CD4+ T cells from PBMCs cultured with SARS-CoV-2 spike peptides, obtained before COVID-19 vaccination. The receptors here all came from a human donor who received a COVID-19 vaccine.

The chain links TRBV7-2 to TRBJ2-3; 12 bases are shared with TRBD2. There are 16 residues in the CDR3. Germline V gene lookup returns CDR1 SGHTA and CDR2 FQGNSA. The J segment lost 5 bases and the V segment lost 2 bases, leaving 5 bases of the junction unmatched. The CDR3 nucleotides are TGTGCCAGCAGCTTAAAACTAGCGGGGGGAATAGATACGCAGTATTTT. Translation gives CASSLKLAGGIDTQYF.

The chain has TRBV3-1 (or the pseudogene TRBV3-2) and TRBJ1-3, with 7 nucleotides matching TRBD1. After removal of 6 bases from V and 1 base from J, the junction contained 3 bases not matched to a gene. Germline CDR1 LGHDT, CDR2 YNNKEL (reference sequence). This CDR3 has 14 amino acids. As DNA, the CDR3 is TGTGCCAGCAGTCCGACAGGGTCTGGAAACACCATATATTTT. Its protein product is CASSPTGSGNTIYF.

V usage is TRBV6-5 and J usage is TRBJ2-3, with D perhaps matching TRBD2 (5 bases). The CDR3 consists of 16 residues. V dropped 2 bases and J dropped 2 bases, with 14 bases sitting between them. Germline CDR1 MNHEY, CDR2 SVGAGI. CDR3 sequence reads: CASSYGGRINTDTQYF. As DNA, the CDR3 is TGTGCCAGCAGTTACGGAGGACGGATTAACACAGATACGCAGTATTTT.

V gene TRBV5-1 combines with J gene TRBJ1-6; 7 nucleotides line up with TRBD1. With V trimmed by 1 base and J by 8 bases, 3 bases remained unmatched. CDR3 length: 14 residues. The germline CDR1 and CDR2 sequences are SGHRS and YFSETQ. This chain's CDR3 is CASSLLDRDSPLHF. The CDR3 region has the DNA TGCGCCAGCAGCTTGCTCGACAGGGATTCACCCCTCCACTTT.

The chain is built from TRBV3-1 (or the pseudogene TRBV3-2) and TRBJ2-3; D might be TRBD1 (6 bases). Germline-derived CDR1 and CDR2 are LGHDT and YNNKEL (reference sequence). Trimming removed 6 bases at V and 6 bases at J, with 13 bases between. CDR3 length: 13 amino acids. CDR3 bases: TGTGCCAGCAGACAGGTAGACAGGGATACGCAGTATTTT. This gives the protein CASRQVDRDTQYF.

The V call is TRBV4-3, the J call TRBJ2-3; D gene unclear. There are 13 residues in the CDR3. V lost 4 bases, J lost 6 bases, and 11 bases lay in between. Germline V gene sequence: CDR1 LGHNA, CDR2 YSLEER. CDR3 in DNA: TGCGCCAGCAGCCGACAAGTGGAGGATACGCAGTATTTT. The encoded protein is CASSRQVEDTQYF.

This clone appeared a few times. J is TRBJ2-5 and V is TRBV9; TRBD1 aligns across 8 bases. Germline values: CDR1 SGDLS, CDR2 YYNGEE. The CDR3 is 14 amino acids. After removal of 4 bases from V and 2 bases from J, the junction contained 4 bases not matched to a gene. CDR3 sequence: CASSPGQGQETQYF. The CDR3 nucleotides are TGTGCCAGCAGCCCTGGACAGGGTCAAGAGACCCAGTACTTC.

The chain couples TRBV14 to TRBJ2-1; 7 positions agree with TRBD1. J gave up 6 bases and V 4 bases, and 9 bases lay outside the gene matches. CDR1 and CDR2 from the germline V gene are SGHDN and FVKESK. The CDR3 covers 15 residues. The DNA of the CDR3 is TGTGCCAGCAGCCCTTGGGACAGAAAGCGCAATGAGCAGTTCTTC. This codes for CASSPWDRKRNEQFF.

The chain uses TRBV7-3 and TRBJ2-5; no firm D call. The CDR3 consists of 13 residues. V was pared by 2 bases and J by 4 bases, with 8 bases between. Per the germline V gene, CDR1 is SGHTA and CDR2 is FQGTGA. DNA of the CDR3: TGTGCCAGCAGCTTAGGACGCGCAGAGACCCAGTACTTC. Its protein is CASSLGRAETQYF.

On this clone itself: Its ends do not fully match the called genes, so a read error is possible. V is TRBV6-5 and J is TRBJ1-1, with a weak D call TRBD1 (5 bases). Germline assignment: CDR1 MNHEY and CDR2 SVGAGI. The CDR3 loop spans 16 amino acids. CDR3 region: CASRYSPRTRNTEAFF. The CDR3 nucleotides are TGTGCCAGCAGGTACTCTCCGCGGACACGGAACACTGAAGCTTTCTTT.

The chain joins TRBV18 to TRBJ1-1; D ambiguous. CDR1 and CDR2 (germline): KGHSH, LQKENI. Trimming left V 3 bases short and J 6 bases short, with 11 bases between. The CDR3 totals 13 residues. The CDR3 reads CASSPPWAAEAFF. In nucleotides, the CDR3 is TGTGCCAGCTCACCCCCGTGGGCAGCTGAAGCTTTCTTT.

Only a few counts were recorded for this clone. This chain uses TRBV19 with TRBJ1-1, with 7 bases matching TRBD1. This CDR3 is built from 14 residues. Losses at the gene ends were 6 bases for V and 2 bases for J; bases not matched to a gene: 6. The V gene's germline CDR1 is LNHDA and CDR2 SQIVND (reference sequence). The CDR3 spells CASRARGGNTEAFF. The CDR3 nucleotides are TGTGCCAGTAGAGCCAGAGGGGGCAACACTGAAGCTTTCTTT.

The chain has TRBV5-1 and TRBJ1-2, with TRBD1 matching over 7 bases. The CDR3 extends over 12 amino acids. Losses at the gene ends were 7 bases for V and 2 bases for J; bases not matched to a gene: 2. CDR1 SGHRS and CDR2 YFSETQ come from the germline V gene. In DNA form, the CDR3 reads TGCGCCAGCTCGACAGGGAACTATGGCTACACCTTC. Its protein is CASSTGNYGYTF.

This rearrangement joins TRBV18 to TRBJ2-3; TRBD2 agrees at 8 bases. V was pared by 8 bases and J by 4 bases, with 8 bases of the junction left unmatched. This CDR3 contains 14 residues. Germline V gene sequence: CDR1 KGHSH, CDR2 LQKENI. Here the CDR3 DNA reads TGTGCCAGCCATCACGGGGGGGCCCCAGATACGCAGTATTTT. This codes for CASHHGGAPDTQYF.

The gene calls are TRBV24-1 and TRBJ2-5, with 9 nucleotides matching TRBD2. Unmatched junction bases numbered 3, after V lost 4 bases and J lost 1 base. Germline assignment: CDR1 KGHDR and CDR2 SFDVKD. The CDR3 length is 15 residues. The CDR3 bases are TGTGCCACCAGTGACCTAGCGGGGTCCCAAGAGACCCAGTACTTC. Translation gives CATSDLAGSQETQYF.

The chain's CDR3 is CASSGGPSSFYNEQFF. CDR3 sequence (DNA): TGTGCCAGCAGCGGGGGCCCTTCGAGTTTCTACAATGAGCAGTTCTTC. V usage is TRBV5-6 and J usage is TRBJ2-1, with D perhaps TRBD1 (6 bases). CDR3 length equals 16 residues. Trimming cost V 4 bases and J 3 bases, with 17 bases left between them. Germline V CDR1 and CDR2: SGHDT, YYEEEE.

This chain uses TRBV7-9 with TRBJ1-2; 7 positions match TRBD1. Trimming removed 3 bases from V and 0 bases from J; junction bases left unmatched: 4. Germline CDR1 is SEHNR and CDR2 is FQNEAQ (reference sequence). The CDR3 contains 15 residues. The CDR3 DNA reads as TGTGCCAGCAGCTTCGGGACAGAAGCTAACTATGGCTACACCTTC. This translates into CASSFGTEANYGYTF.

The chain is built from TRBV24-1 and TRBJ1-2; 7 positions agree with TRBD1. V was clipped by 7 bases and J by 3 bases; unmatched bases: 7. Germline V gene lookup returns CDR1 KGHDR and CDR2 SFDVKD. The CDR3 is made up of 14 amino acids. For the CDR3, the DNA is TGTGCCACCAGCTCTAGGGGGCGCGACTATGGCTACACCTTC. Translation gives CATSSRGRDYGYTF.

The rearrangement joins TRBV5-1 to TRBJ2-3; 11 nucleotides align to TRBD2. The trim removed 5 bases at V and 5 bases at J, leaving 7 bases unmatched. CDR3 length equals 15 residues. Germline values: CDR1 SGHRS, CDR2 YFSETQ. In DNA form, the CDR3 reads TGCGCCAGCAGATTTAGCGGGGGGGCTAGAGATACGCAGTATTTT. This translates into CASRFSGGARDTQYF.